Described below is a single T cell receptor (beta chain) sequence and its context. The data were obtained in a study of control samples from healthy donors and cancer patients. V was shortened by 4 bases and J by 6 bases, with 16 bases between the two germline ends. Germline loops: CDR1 LNHDA, CDR2 SQIVND (reference sequence). The CDR3 has 15 residues. Assay: immunoSEQ multiplex PCR; the TCRdb copy retains only in-frame clones and omits some. The sample has tens of thousands of clones, 85% to 90% seen once; the top ten hold approximately 7.6%. The sample comprised blood. This sequence joins TRBV19 and TRBJ1-5; the D gene is possibly TRBD1 (6 bases). The receptor's source is a woman aged 55-75 years in good health. This CDR3 reads CASSRGPLGGQPQHF. Here the CDR3 DNA reads TGTGCCAGTAGTAGAGGACCCTTAGGGGGTCAGCCCCAGCATTTT.